This T cell receptor (beta chain) was identified in a study of cytomegalovirus exposure and HLA in healthy donors. Whole-study findings and limits: Reportedly, cytomegalovirus status was diagnosed with high sensitivity and specificity. Investigators reported approximately 170 TCR beta chains as tied to cytomegalovirus. It was found in a later analysis that first-cohort TCR clusters tended to co-occur in the 90 to 150 validation repertoires.

With regard to this clone: The target antigen is unknown.

Data came from immunoSEQ multiplex PCR; TCRdb stores just in-frame clones and leaves some out. The sample contains over 100,000 clones, roughly 90% of which appear only once. The donors were part of the validation cohort of some 120 subjects. That cohort was separate from the first cohort, which comprised 500 to 700 subjects. The TCR comes from a woman younger than 30 in good health and CMV-seronegative. The material sequenced was PBMCs.

CDR3 protein: CASMQGAAAGDGYTF. The CDR3 DNA follows: TGTGCCAGCATGCAGGGGGCCGCCGCTGGGGATGGCTACACCTTC. The chain combines TRBV7-9 with TRBJ1-2; 8 bases agree with TRBD1. The CDR3 spans 15 residues. V trimming: 7 bases; J trimming: 6 bases; junction bases outside the gene matches: 13. The germline gives CDR1 SEHNR, CDR2 FQNEAQ (reference sequence).